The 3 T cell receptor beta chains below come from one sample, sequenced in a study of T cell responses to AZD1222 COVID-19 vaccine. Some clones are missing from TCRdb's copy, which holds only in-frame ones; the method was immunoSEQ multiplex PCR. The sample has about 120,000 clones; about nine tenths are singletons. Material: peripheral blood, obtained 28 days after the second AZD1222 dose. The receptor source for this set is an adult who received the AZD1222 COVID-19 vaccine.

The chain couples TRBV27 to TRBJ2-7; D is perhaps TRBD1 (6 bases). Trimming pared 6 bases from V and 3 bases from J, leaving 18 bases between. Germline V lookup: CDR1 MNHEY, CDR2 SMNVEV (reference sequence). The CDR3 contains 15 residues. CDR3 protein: CASSIIRGGDYEQYF. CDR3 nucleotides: TGTGCCAGCAGCATTATCAGGGGTGGGGACTACGAGCAGTACTTC.

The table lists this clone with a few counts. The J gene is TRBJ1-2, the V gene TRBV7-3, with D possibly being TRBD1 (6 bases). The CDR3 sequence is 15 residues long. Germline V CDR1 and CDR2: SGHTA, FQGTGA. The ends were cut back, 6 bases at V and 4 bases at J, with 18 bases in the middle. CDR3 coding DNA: TGTGCCAGCAGTTCACAGGGCGGGGACTCCTATGGCTACACCTTC. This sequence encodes CASSSQGGDSYGYTF.

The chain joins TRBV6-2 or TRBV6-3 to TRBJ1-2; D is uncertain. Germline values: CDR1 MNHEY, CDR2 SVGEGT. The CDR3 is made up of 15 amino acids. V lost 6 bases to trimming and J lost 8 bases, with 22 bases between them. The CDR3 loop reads CASSLSLGRVRGYTF. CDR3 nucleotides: TGTGCCAGCAGCCTATCTCTCGGACGGGTCAGGGGCTACACCTTC.